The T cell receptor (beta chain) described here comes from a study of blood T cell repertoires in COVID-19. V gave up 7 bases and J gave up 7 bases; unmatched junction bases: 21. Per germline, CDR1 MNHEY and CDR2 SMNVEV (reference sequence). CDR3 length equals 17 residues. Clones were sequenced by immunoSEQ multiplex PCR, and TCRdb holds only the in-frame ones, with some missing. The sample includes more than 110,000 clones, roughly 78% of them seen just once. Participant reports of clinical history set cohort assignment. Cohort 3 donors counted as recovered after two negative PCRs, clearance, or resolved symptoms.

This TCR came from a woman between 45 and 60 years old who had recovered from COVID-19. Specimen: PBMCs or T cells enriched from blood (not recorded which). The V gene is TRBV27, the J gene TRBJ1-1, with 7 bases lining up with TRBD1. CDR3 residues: CASTESGRGLLMGEAFF. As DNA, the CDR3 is TGTGCCAGCACCGAAAGCGGCAGGGGGTTATTAATGGGTGAAGCTTTCTTT.